This T cell receptor beta chain was observed in a study of OX40 agonist ivuxolimab in advanced cancers. Study background: With a range of roughly 20 to 80, age averaged roughly 60 years, and about 80% were male.

In the case of this clone: As yet, its antigen is unknown.

This table comes from immunoSEQ multiplex PCR, and its TCRdb copy is limited to in-frame clones, with some not included. The sample consists of around 56,000 clones, roughly 83% of them appearing once. This CDR3 has 16 amino acids. V lost 3 bases to trimming and J lost 0 bases, with 9 bases between them. Germline V gene data show CDR1 as SNHLY and CDR2 as FYNNEI. Regarding the study as a whole: Relatively little clonal expansion, among the lowest observed, appeared in partial responders at 0.1-3.0 mg/kg. Clonal expansion was seen in CD4+ and CD8+ blood T cells by week 6 at 0.1 to 3.0 mg/kg.

The J gene is TRBJ2-6, the V gene TRBV2; D uncertain. The receptor was derived from an adult with an advanced solid tumor such as melanoma, head and neck, liver or kidney cancer. Sample: CD4+ or CD8+ T cells sorted from blood, taken in a trial of the OX40 agonist ivuxolimab. Written as DNA, the CDR3 is TGTGCCAGCAGTGATAGACGGACCTCTGGGGCCAACGTCCTGACTTTC. Encoded protein: CASSDRRTSGANVLTF. The full variable domain, in which reference TRBV2 and TRBJ2-6 provide the parts outside the CDR3, is EPEVTQTPSHQVTQMGQEVILRCVPISNHLYFYWYRQILGQKVEFLVSFYNNEISEKSEIFDDQFSVERPDGSNFTLKIRSTKLEDSAMYFCASSDRRTSGANVLTFGAGSRLTVL.